This T cell receptor (beta chain) was captured in a study of cytomegalovirus exposure and HLA in healthy donors. Broader study findings: In the analysis, some V segments, TRBV6-2 and TRBV6-3 included, were excluded as indistinguishable.

As concerns this clone: Its specificity is not known.

60 Vbeta and 13 Jbeta primers were used in PCR. TCRdb's table, derived via immunoSEQ multiplex PCR, lists solely in-frame clones and lacks some. Of about 160,000 clones in the sample, 60% to 85% were seen once. Trimming shortened V by 6 bases and J by 0 bases, and 9 bases separated the two germline ends. The V gene's germline CDR1 is SGHRS and CDR2 YFSETQ. The CDR3 is 14 residues long. The sequence came from a middle-aged woman in good health and CMV-seronegative. The chain has TRBV5-1 and TRBJ2-2; the D gene is possibly TRBD2 (5 bases). The sequencing sample was made of PBMCs. The chain's CDR3 is CASKEGANTGELFF. The CDR3 nucleotides read TGCGCCAGCAAAGAGGGTGCGAACACCGGGGAGCTGTTTTTT.